One sample yielded the 16 T cell receptor beta chains listed below, sequenced in a study of CD4 T cells in relation to SARS-CoV-2 and coronaviruses. The unexposed donors gave CD4+ T cells in about 2010-2019, prior to COVID-19. The cells were cultured for 9 to 11 days before CD4+ T cells were isolated. No cognate antigen is known for these TCRs. Here immunoSEQ multiplex PCR was the method, and the copy in TCRdb shows in-frame clones only, minus some. The sample contains 30,000 or so clones, 55% to 75% of which appear only once. Source material: CD4+ T cells from PBMCs, cultured in vitro. The receptors come from a human donor in good health.

The table lists this clone with a count of one. V is TRBV11-2 and J is TRBJ1-2, with a weak D call TRBD1 (6 bases). Germline V lookup: CDR1 SGHAT, CDR2 FQNNGV. The CDR3 length is 15 residues. Trimming removed 5 bases from V and 4 bases from J, with 17 bases in between. The CDR3 loop reads CASSPRTASVYGYTF. CDR3 nucleotides: TGTGCCAGCAGCCCGCGGACAGCATCTGTCTATGGCTACACCTTC.

This sequence joins TRBV11-2 and TRBJ2-2; D is unresolved. CDR3 length equals 14 residues. V was trimmed by 2 bases and J by 4 bases, leaving 8 bases between them. Germline CDR1 SGHAT, CDR2 FQNNGV. This CDR3 is CASSLSVPTGELFF. The CDR3 coding sequence is TGTGCCAGCAGCTTATCTGTCCCCACCGGGGAGCTGTTTTTT. The full variable domain, in which reference TRBV11-2 and TRBJ2-2 provide the parts outside the CDR3, is EAGVAQSPRYKIIEKRQSVAFWCNPISGHATLYWYQQILGQGPKLLIQFQNNGVVDDSQLPKDRFSAERLKGVDSTLKIQPAKLEDSAVYLCASSLSVPTGELFFGEGSRLTVL.

The chain uses TRBV19 and TRBJ2-7; 9 bases match TRBD1. V lost 3 bases to trimming and J lost 6 bases; unmatched junction nucleotides: 9. There are 15 residues in the CDR3. Germline CDR1 LNHDA, CDR2 SQIVND (reference sequence). The CDR3 bases are TGTGCCAGTAGTATCCCCGGGACAGGGACTCGCGAGCAGTACTTC. Amino acid sequence: CASSIPGTGTREQYF.

This clone showed up just a few times. This sequence joins TRBV2 and TRBJ2-7; D not resolved. The CDR3 extends over 12 amino acids. Looked up from germline, CDR1 is SNHLY and CDR2 is FYNNEI. V was shortened by 6 bases and J by 0 bases, with 6 bases between the two germline ends. The CDR3 coding sequence is TGTGCCAGCAGGGTGAGCTCCTACGAGCAGTACTTC. It specifies CASRVSSYEQYF.

V and J are TRBV6-5 and TRBJ1-1; no reliable D call. The V end was cut by 7 bases, the J end by 3 bases, with 6 bases between. Per the germline V gene, CDR1 is MNHEY and CDR2 is SVGAGI. The CDR3 runs to 11 residues. This CDR3 is CASNSHTEAFF. The DNA for the CDR3 is TGTGCCAGCAACAGTCACACTGAAGCTTTCTTT.

The rearrangement links TRBV11-1 to TRBJ2-3; either TRBD1 or TRBD2 may supply D (5 bases each). Germline lookup yields CDR1 SGHAT and CDR2 FQDESV (reference sequence). The CDR3 runs to 16 residues. V dropped 5 bases and J dropped 3 bases, with 18 bases sitting between them. The CDR3: CASSLQAGARTDTQYF. CDR3 sequence (DNA): TGTGCCAGCAGCCTCCAAGCCGGGGCTCGGACAGATACGCAGTATTTT.

The rearrangement uses TRBV6-5 and TRBJ2-4, with a tentative D call TRBD2 (6 bases). The V and J ends lost 8 bases and 3 bases respectively, with 11 bases between them. The CDR3 contains 13 residues. Germline lookup yields CDR1 MNHEY and CDR2 SVGAGI. The CDR3 spells CASGEEDKNIQYF. CDR3 sequence (DNA): TGTGCCAGCGGGGAGGAGGACAAAAACATTCAGTACTTC.

The chain couples TRBV11-2 to TRBJ1-1; D ambiguous. V shed 1 base and J shed 0 bases, with 6 bases lying between them. Per the germline V gene, CDR1 is SGHAT and CDR2 is FQNNGV. The CDR3 contains 14 residues. In DNA, the CDR3 is TGTGCCAGCAGCTTAGTCTCAGTGAACACTGAAGCTTTCTTT. It codes for CASSLVSVNTEAFF.

This rearrangement joins TRBV7-9 to TRBJ1-3, with D possibly matching TRBD1 (5 bases). Germline V gene data show CDR1 as SEHNR and CDR2 as FQNEAQ (reference sequence). Trimming pared 6 bases from V and 4 bases from J, leaving 19 bases between. The length of the CDR3 is 16 residues. CDR3: CASSLQSPGAGNTIYF. The DNA for the CDR3 is TGTGCCAGCAGTTTACAGAGCCCCGGGGCGGGAAACACCATATATTTT.

The rearrangement joins TRBV5-1 to TRBJ2-1; TRBD2 aligns across 9 bases. The V segment lost 5 bases and the J segment 6 bases; nucleotides outside the gene matches: 9. CDR1 and CDR2 (germline): SGHRS, YFSETQ. The CDR3 runs 15 residues. In nucleotides, the CDR3 is TGCGCCAGCAGTAAGTGGGAGACTAGCGGCAATGAGCAGTTCTTC. The encoded protein is CASSKWETSGNEQFF.

The J gene is TRBJ2-7, the V gene TRBV6-5; TRBD1 might be the D (5 bases). This CDR3 spans 13 amino acids. The V gene's germline CDR1 is MNHEY and CDR2 SVGAGI. With 6 bases removed from V and 2 bases from J, the gap between germline ends came to 11 bases. The chain's CDR3 is CASRTRVTYEQYF. CDR3 nucleotide sequence: TGTGCCAGCAGAACCAGGGTCACCTACGAGCAGTACTTC.

This chain connects TRBV3-1 (or the pseudogene TRBV3-2) to TRBJ1-5, with D unresolved. V shed 2 bases and J shed 4 bases, with 3 bases lying between them. Germline V CDR1 and CDR2: LGHDT, YNNKEL (reference sequence). The CDR3 covers 12 residues. The CDR3 spells CASSQQNQPQHF. The CDR3 DNA reads TGTGCCAGCAGCCAACAGAATCAGCCCCAGCATTTT.

This clone has a handful of counts. The rearrangement joins TRBV5-1 to TRBJ2-7; tentatively, D is TRBD1 or TRBD2 (6 bases each). The V end lost 0 bases, the J end lost 7 bases, and 14 bases lay between the germline ends. CDR1 and CDR2 from the germline V gene are SGHRS and YFSETQ. The CDR3 is 14 amino acids. The CDR3 nucleotides read TGCGCCAGCAGCTTGGCCCTTCGGGGGCAGGAGCAGTACTTC. This sequence encodes CASSLALRGQEQYF. The whole variable domain, filled in from reference TRBV5-1 and TRBJ2-7, reads KAGVTQTPRYLIKTRGQQVTLSCSPISGHRSVSWYQQTPGQGLQFLFEYFSETQRNKGNFPGRFSGRQFSNSRSEMNVSTLELGDSALYLCASSLALRGQEQYFGPGTRLTVT.

In nucleotides, the CDR3 is TGTGCCAGCAGACCGGGACAGAACTATGGCTACACCTTC. Amino acids: CASRPGQNYGYTF. This chain connects TRBV6-4 to TRBJ1-2; TRBD1 aligns across 7 bases. Germline values: CDR1 MRHNA, CDR2 SNTAGT. With 6 bases clipped from V and 2 bases from J, the junction kept 3 bases outside the gene matches. The CDR3 runs 13 residues.

The chain recombines TRBV6-5 with TRBJ2-7; tentative D call: TRBD1 (6 bases). The germline gives CDR1 MNHEY, CDR2 SVGAGI. The CDR3 totals 13 residues. V was pared by 6 bases and J by 2 bases, with 11 bases between. The CDR3 protein is CASRPDRPYEQYF. In DNA form, the CDR3 reads TGTGCCAGCAGGCCTGACAGGCCCTACGAGCAGTACTTC.

The chain combines TRBV6-1 with TRBJ2-7, with TRBD1 as a possible D gene (6 bases). V lost 0 bases and J 1 base, leaving 13 bases between the germline ends. This CDR3 region has 16 residues. The germline CDR1 and CDR2 sequences are MNHNS and SASEGT. This CDR3 is CASSEALRQVSYEQYF. For the CDR3, the DNA is TGTGCCAGCAGTGAAGCGTTGAGACAGGTTTCCTACGAGCAGTACTTC.